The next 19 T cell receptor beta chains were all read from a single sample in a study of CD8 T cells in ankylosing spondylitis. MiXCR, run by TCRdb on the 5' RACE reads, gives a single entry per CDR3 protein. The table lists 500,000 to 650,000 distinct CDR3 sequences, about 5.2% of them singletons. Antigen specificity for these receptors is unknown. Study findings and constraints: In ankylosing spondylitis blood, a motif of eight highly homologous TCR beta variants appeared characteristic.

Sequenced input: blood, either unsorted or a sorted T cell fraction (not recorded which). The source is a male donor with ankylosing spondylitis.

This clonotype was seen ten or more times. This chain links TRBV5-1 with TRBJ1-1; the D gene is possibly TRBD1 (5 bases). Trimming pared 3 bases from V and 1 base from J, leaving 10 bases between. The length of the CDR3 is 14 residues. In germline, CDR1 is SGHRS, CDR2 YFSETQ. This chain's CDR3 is CASSYDGGNTEAFF. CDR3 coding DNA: TGCGCCAGCAGCTACGACGGGGGGAACACTGAAGCTTTCTTT.

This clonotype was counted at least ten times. For the CDR3, the DNA is TGTGCCAGCAGTCCATCGGGCAGGGGAGAGGGGACTGAAGCTTTCTTT. This gives the protein CASSPSGRGEGTEAFF. The chain joins TRBV12-3 or TRBV12-4 to TRBJ1-1, with a weak D call TRBD1 (6 bases). This CDR3 has 16 amino acids. Trimming took off 5 bases at V and 5 bases at J, with 21 bases between the two ends.

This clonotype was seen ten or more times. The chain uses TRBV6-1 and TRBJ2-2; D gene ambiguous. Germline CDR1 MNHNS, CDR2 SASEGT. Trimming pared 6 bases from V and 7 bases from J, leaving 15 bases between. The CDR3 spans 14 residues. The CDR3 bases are TGTGCCAGCAGCGTCGACGTGGTAGGCGGGGAGCTGTTTTTT. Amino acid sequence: CASSVDVVGGELFF.

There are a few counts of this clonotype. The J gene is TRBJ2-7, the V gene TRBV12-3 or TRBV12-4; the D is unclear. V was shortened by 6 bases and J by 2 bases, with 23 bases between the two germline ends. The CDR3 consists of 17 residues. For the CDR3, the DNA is TGTGCCAGCAGCCAGAACTTACGGCCAATGCTCCCCTACGAGCAGTACTTC. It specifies CASSQNLRPMLPYEQYF.

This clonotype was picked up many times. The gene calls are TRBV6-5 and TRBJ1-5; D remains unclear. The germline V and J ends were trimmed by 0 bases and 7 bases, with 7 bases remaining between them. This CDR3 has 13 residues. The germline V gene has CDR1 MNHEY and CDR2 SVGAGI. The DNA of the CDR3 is TGTGCCAGCAGTTACTCGAATGAGCAGCCCCAGCATTTT. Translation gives CASSYSNEQPQHF.

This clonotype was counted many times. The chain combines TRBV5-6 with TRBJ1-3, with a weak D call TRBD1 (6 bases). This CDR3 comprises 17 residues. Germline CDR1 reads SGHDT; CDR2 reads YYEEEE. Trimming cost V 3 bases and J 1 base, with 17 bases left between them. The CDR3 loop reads CASSSWREGQSGNTIYF. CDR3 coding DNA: TGTGCCAGCAGCTCGTGGCGGGAAGGACAGTCTGGAAACACCATATATTTT.

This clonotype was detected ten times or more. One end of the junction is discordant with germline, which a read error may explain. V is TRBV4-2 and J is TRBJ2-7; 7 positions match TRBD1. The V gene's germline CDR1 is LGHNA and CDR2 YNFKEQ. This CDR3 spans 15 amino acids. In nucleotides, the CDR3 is TGTGCCAGCAGCCAATTGATCGGGGACCCGGGACAGCCCCACTTC. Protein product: CASSQLIGDPGQPHF.

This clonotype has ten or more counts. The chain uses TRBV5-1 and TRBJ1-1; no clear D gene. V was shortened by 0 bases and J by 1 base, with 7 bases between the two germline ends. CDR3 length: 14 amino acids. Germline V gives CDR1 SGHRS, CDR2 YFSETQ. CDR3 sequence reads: CASSLGQSNTEAFF. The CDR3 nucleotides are TGCGCCAGCAGCTTGGGTCAGTCGAACACTGAAGCTTTCTTT.

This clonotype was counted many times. DNA for the CDR3: TGTGCCAGCTCACCACCAAGCGACAGGACCTACAGGCTCAATGAGCAGTTCTTC. Translated, it gives CASSPPSDRTYRLNEQFF. The V gene is TRBV18, the J gene TRBJ2-1, with a tentative D call TRBD1 (6 bases). This CDR3 is built from 18 residues. Trimming cost V 0 bases and J 6 bases, with 21 bases left between them. Germline-derived CDR1 and CDR2 are KGHSH and LQKENI.

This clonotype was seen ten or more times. The CDR3 DNA sequence: TGTGCCAGCAGCCATGACAGGGGATGGAATGAAAAACTGTTTTTT. Amino acids: CASSHDRGWNEKLFF. The chain recombines TRBV7-9 with TRBJ1-4; TRBD1 agrees at 8 bases. This CDR3 is built from 15 residues. The V segment lost 5 bases and the J segment 5 bases; nucleotides outside the gene matches: 7. Germline CDR1 reads SEHNR; CDR2 reads FQNEAQ (reference sequence).

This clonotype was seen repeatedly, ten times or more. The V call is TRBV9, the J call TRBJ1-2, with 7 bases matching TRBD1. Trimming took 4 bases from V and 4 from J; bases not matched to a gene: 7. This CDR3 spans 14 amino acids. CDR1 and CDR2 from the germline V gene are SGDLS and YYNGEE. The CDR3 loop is CASSFEGARYGYTF. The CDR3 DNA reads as TGTGCCAGCAGCTTTGAGGGGGCGCGCTATGGCTACACCTTC.

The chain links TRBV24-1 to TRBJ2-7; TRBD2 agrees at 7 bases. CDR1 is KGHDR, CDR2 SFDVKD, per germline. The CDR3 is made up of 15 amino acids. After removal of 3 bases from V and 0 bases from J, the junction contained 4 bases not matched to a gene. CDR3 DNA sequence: TGTGCCACCAGTGATCGGGGAGGGGACTCCTACGAGCAGTACTTC. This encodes CATSDRGGDSYEQYF.

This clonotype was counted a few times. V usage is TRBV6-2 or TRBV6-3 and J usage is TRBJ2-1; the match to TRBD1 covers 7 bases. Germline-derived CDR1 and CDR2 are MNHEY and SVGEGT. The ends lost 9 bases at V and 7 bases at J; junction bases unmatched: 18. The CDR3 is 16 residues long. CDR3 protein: CASSNFPGTARNEQFF. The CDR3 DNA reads TGTGCCAGTTCCAACTTCCCCGGGACAGCGAGAAATGAGCAGTTCTTC.

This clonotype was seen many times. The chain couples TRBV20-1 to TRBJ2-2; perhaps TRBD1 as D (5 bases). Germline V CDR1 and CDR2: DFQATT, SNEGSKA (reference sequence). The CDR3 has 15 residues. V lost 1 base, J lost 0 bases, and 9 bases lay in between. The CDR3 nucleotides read TGCAGTGCTAGAGCAAGACAGACGAACACCGGGGAGCTGTTTTTT. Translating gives CSARARQTNTGELFF.

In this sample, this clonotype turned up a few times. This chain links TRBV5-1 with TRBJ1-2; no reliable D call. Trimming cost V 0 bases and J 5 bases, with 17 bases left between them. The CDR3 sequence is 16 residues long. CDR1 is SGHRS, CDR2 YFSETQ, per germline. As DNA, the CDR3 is TGCGCCAGCAGCTTGGAACCTGCTGTAGTGGGGTATGGCTACACCTTC. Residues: CASSLEPAVVGYGYTF.

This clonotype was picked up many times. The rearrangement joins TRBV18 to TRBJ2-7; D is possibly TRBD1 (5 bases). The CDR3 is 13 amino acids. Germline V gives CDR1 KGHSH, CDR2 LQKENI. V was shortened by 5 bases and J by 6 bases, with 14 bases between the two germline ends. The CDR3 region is CASSYLGVSEQYF. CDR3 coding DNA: TGTGCCAGCTCATATCTAGGGGTTTCCGAGCAGTACTTC.

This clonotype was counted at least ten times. The CDR3 DNA reads as TGTGCCAGCACCCACGGGCTCGATCAGCCCCAGCATTTT. Amino acid sequence: CASTHGLDQPQHF. The chain uses TRBV6-2 or TRBV6-3 and TRBJ1-5; D not resolved. Trimming shortened V by 7 bases and J by 5 bases, and 12 bases separated the two germline ends. The CDR3 is made up of 13 amino acids. Germline V gene sequence: CDR1 MNHEY, CDR2 SVGEGT.

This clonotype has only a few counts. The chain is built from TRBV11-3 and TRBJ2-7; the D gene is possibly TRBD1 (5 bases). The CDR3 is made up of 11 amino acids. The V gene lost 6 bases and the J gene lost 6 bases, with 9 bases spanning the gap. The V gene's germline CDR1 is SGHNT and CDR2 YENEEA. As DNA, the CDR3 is TGTGCCAGCAGTGGTGGGGCCGAGCAGTACTTC. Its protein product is CASSGGAEQYF.

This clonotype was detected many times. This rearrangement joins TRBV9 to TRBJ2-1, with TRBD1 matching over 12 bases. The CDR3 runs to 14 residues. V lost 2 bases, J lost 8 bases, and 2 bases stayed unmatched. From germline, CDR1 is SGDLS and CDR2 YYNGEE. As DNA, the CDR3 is TGTGCCAGCAGCGTGGGACAGGGGGCGTATGAGCAGTTCTTC. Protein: CASSVGQGAYEQFF.